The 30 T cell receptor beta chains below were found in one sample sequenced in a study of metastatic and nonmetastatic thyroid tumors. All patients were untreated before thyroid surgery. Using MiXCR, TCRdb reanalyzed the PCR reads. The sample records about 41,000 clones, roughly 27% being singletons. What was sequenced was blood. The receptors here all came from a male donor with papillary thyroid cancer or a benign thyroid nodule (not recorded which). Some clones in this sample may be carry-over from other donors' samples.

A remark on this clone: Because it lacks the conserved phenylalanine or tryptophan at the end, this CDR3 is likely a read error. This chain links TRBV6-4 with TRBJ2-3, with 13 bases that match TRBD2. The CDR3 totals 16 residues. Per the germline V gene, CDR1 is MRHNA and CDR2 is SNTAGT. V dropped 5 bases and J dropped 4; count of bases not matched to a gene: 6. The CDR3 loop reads CASSYGTSGGADTQYY. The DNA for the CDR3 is TGTGCCAGCAGTTACGGCACTAGCGGGGGGGCAGATACGCAGTATTAT.

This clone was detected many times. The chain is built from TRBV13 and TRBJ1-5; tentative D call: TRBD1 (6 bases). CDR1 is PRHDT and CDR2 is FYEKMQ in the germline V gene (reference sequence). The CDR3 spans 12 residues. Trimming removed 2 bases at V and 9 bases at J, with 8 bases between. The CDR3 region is CASSLWGRPQHF. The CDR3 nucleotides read TGTGCCAGCAGCTTATGGGGGCGGCCCCAGCATTTT.

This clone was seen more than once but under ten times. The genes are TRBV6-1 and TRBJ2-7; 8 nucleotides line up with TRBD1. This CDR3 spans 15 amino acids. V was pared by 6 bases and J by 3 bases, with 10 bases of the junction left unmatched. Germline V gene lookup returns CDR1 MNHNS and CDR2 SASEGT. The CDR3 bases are TGTGCCAGCAGCGACACGGGACAGGACCTCTACGAGCAGTACTTC. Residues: CASSDTGQDLYEQYF.

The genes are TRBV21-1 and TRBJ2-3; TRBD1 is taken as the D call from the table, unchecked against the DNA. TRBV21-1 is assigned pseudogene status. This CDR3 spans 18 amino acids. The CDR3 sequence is CASRLLGCGGGVPDTQYF. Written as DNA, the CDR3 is TGTGCCAGCAGGCTCCTAGGTTGCGGGGGCGGAGTCCCAGATACGCAGTATTTT.

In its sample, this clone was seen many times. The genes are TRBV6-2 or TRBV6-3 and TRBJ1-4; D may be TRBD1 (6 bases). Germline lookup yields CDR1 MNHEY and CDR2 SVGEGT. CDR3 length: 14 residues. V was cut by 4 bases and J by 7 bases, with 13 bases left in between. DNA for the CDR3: TGTGCCAGCAGTTCGGGACACCCCAGTGAAAAACTGTTTTTT. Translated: CASSSGHPSEKLFF.

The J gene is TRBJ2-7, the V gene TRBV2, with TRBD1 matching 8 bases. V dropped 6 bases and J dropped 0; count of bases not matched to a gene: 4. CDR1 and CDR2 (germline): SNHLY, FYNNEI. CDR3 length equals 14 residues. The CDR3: CASSRDRSSYEQYF. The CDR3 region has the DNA TGTGCCAGCAGCCGGGACAGGAGCTCCTACGAGCAGTACTTC.

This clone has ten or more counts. In nucleotides, the CDR3 is TGTGCCTGGAGTTTGAGGGACGGATCACCCCTCCACTTT. Its translation: CAWSLRDGSPLHF. The rearrangement uses TRBV30 and TRBJ1-6, with a possible D match to TRBD1 (5 bases). This CDR3 is 13 amino acids long. V shed 2 bases and J shed 10 bases, with 12 bases lying between them. Germline lookup yields CDR1 GTSNPN and CDR2 SVGIG (reference sequence).

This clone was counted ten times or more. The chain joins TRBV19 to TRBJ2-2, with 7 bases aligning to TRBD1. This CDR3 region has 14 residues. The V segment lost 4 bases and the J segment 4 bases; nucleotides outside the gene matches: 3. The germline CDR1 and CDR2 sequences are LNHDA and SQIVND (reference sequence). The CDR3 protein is CASSTTGSTGELFF. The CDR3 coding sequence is TGTGCCAGTAGTACGACAGGGTCCACCGGGGAGCTGTTTTTT.

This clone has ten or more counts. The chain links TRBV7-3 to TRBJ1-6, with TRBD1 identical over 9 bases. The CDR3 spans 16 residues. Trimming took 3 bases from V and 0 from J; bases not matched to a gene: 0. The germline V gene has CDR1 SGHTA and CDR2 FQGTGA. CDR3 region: CASSLTGGSYNSPLHF. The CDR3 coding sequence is TGTGCCAGCAGCTTGACAGGGGGCTCCTATAATTCACCCCTCCACTTT.

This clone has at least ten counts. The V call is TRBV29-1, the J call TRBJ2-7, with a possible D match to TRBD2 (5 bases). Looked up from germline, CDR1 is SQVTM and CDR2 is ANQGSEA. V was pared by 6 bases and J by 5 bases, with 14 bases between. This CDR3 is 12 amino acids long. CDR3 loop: CSVLVLGNEQYF. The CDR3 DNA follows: TGCAGCGTACTAGTCTTGGGAAACGAGCAGTACTTC.

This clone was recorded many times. The CDR3 sequence is CASSLIGDNEQFF. DNA of the CDR3: TGTGCCAGCAGCTTAATCGGGGACAATGAGCAGTTCTTC. V and J are TRBV7-9 and TRBJ2-1; tentatively, D is TRBD2 (5 bases). This CDR3 spans 13 amino acids. Trimming removed 2 bases at V and 5 bases at J, with 7 bases between. Germline-derived CDR1 and CDR2 are SEHNR and FQNEAQ (reference sequence).

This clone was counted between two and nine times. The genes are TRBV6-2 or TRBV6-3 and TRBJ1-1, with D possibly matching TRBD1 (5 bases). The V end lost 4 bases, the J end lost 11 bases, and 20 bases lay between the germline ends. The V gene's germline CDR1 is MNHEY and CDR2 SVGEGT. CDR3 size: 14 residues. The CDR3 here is CASSFGASRGEAFF. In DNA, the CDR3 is TGTGCCAGCAGTTTTGGGGCCTCTCGGGGGGAGGCTTTCTTT.

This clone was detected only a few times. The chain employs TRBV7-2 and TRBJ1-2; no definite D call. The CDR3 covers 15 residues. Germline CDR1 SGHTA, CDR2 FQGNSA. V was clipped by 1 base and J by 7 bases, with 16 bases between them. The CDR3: CASSLGSRKSGGYTF. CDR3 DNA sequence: TGTGCCAGCAGCTTAGGGTCCAGGAAGTCGGGTGGCTACACCTTC.

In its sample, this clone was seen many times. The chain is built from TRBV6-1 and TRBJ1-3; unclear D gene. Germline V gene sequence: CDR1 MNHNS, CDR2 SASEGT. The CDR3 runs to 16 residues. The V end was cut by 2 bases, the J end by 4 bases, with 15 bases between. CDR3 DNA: TGTGCCAGCAGTGAAAACCCGGGTTTGGGCGGAAACACCATATATTTT. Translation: CASSENPGLGGNTIYF.

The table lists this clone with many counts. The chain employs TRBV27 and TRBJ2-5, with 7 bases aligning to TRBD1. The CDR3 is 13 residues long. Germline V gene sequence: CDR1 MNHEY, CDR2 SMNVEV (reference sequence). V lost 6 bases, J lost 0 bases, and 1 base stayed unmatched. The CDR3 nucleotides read TGTGCCAGCAGGACAGGGAACCAAGAGACCCAGTACTTC. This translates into CASRTGNQETQYF.

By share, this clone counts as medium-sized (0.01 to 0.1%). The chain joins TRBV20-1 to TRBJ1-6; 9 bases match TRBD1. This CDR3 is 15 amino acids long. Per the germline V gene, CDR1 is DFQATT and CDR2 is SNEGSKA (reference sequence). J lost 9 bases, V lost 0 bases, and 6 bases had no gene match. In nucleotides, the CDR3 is TGCAGTGCTAGAGAGCCCGGGACAGGGAGTTCACCCCTCCACTTT. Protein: CSAREPGTGSSPLHF.

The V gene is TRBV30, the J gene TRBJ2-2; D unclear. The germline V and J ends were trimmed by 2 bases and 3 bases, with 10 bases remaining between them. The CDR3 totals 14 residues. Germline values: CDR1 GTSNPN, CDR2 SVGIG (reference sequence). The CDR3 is CAWSRALDTGELFF. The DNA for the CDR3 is TGTGCCTGGAGTCGTGCACTCGACACCGGGGAGCTGTTTTTT.

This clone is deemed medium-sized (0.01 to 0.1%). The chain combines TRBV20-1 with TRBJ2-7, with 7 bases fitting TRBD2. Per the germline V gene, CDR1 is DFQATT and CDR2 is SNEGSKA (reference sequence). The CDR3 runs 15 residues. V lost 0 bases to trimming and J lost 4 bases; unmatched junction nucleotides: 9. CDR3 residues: CSARDGGAGRYEQYF. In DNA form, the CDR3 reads TGCAGTGCTAGAGATGGCGGAGCGGGGCGATACGAGCAGTACTTC.

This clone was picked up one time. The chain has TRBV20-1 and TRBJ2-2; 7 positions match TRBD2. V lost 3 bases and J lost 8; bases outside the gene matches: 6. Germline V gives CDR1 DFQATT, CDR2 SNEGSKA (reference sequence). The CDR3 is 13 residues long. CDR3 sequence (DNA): TGCAGTGCTAGGTTGGGGGAGGGAGGGGAGCTGTTTTTT. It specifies CSARLGEGGELFF.

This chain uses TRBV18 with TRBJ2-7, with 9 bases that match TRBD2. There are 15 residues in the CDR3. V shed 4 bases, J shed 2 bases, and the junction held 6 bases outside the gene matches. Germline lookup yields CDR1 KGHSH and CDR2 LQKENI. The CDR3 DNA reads TGTGCCAGCTCACGAACTAGCGGGTCCCCCTACGAGCAGTACTTC. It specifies CASSRTSGSPYEQYF.

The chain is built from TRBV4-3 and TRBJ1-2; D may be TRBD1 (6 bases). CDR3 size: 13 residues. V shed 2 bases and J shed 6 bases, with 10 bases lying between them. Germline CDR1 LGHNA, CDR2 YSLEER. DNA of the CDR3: TGCGCCAGCAGCCAAACCAGGGGAAATGGCTACACCTTC. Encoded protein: CASSQTRGNGYTF.

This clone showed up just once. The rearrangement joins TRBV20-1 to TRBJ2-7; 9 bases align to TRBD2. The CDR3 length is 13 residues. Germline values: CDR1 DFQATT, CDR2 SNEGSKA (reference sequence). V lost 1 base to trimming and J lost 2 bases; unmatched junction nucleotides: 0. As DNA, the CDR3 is TGCAGTGCTAGAGTAGCGGGAGCCTACGAGCAGTACTTC. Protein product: CSARVAGAYEQYF.

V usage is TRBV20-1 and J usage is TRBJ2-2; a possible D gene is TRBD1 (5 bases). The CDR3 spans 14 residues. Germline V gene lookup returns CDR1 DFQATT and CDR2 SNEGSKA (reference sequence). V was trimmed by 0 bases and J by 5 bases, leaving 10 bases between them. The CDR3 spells CSARDPGSTGELFF. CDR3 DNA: TGCAGTGCTAGAGATCCAGGGTCTACCGGGGAGCTGTTTTTT.

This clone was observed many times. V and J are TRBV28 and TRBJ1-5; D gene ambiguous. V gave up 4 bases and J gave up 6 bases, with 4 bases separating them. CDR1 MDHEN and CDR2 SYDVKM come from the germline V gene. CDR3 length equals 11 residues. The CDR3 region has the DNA TGTGCCAGCAGTTATGGTCAGCCCCAGCATTTT. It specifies CASSYGQPQHF.

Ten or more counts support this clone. The CDR3: CASSLQTSGGADTQYF. The DNA for the CDR3 is TGCGCCAGCAGCCTTCAGACTAGCGGGGGGGCAGATACGCAGTATTTT. The chain joins TRBV4-1 to TRBJ2-3; the match to TRBD2 covers 14 bases. Germline lookup yields CDR1 MGHRA and CDR2 YSYEKL. V shed 4 bases, J shed 4 bases, and the junction held 4 bases outside the gene matches. The length of the CDR3 is 16 residues.

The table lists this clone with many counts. CDR3 in amino acids: CASSLAGFNEQFF. In DNA, the CDR3 is TGCGCCAGCAGCTTGGCGGGCTTCAATGAGCAGTTCTTC. The chain uses TRBV5-1 and TRBJ2-1; D is unresolved. This CDR3 spans 13 amino acids. The germline V gene encodes CDR1 SGHRS and CDR2 YFSETQ. V was clipped by 0 bases and J by 6 bases, with 7 bases between them.

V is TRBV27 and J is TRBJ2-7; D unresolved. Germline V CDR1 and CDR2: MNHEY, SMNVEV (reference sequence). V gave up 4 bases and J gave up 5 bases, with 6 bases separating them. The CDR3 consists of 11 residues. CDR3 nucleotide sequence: TGTGCCAGCAGTTCTGCGGACGAGCAGTACTTC. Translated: CASSSADEQYF.

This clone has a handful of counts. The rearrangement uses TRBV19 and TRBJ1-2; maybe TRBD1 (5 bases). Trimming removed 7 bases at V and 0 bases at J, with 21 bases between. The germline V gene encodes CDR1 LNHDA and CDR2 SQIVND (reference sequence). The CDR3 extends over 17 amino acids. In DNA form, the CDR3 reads TGTGCCAGTACCCCGACGGGGCGGATGCGGGCTAACTATGGCTACACCTTC. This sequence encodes CASTPTGRMRANYGYTF.

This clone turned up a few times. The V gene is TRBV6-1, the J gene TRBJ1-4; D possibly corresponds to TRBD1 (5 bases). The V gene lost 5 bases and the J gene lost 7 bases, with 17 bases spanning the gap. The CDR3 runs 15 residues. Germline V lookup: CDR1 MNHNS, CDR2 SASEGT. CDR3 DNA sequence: TGTGCCAGCAGTCACGACATGGGTGGGGGTGAAAAACTGTTTTTT. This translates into CASSHDMGGGEKLFF.

The CDR3 DNA follows: TGTGCCAGCAGCTTAGTTGGGCCGGGACAGGGGACCCCTGACTATGGCTACACCTTC. It encodes CASSLVGPGQGTPDYGYTF. This chain connects TRBV11-2 to TRBJ1-2; the match to TRBD1 covers 10 bases. Germline CDR1 SGHAT, CDR2 FQNNGV. The junction had 14 bases not matched to a gene; V was cut back by 1 base and J by 3 bases. CDR3 length: 19 amino acids.